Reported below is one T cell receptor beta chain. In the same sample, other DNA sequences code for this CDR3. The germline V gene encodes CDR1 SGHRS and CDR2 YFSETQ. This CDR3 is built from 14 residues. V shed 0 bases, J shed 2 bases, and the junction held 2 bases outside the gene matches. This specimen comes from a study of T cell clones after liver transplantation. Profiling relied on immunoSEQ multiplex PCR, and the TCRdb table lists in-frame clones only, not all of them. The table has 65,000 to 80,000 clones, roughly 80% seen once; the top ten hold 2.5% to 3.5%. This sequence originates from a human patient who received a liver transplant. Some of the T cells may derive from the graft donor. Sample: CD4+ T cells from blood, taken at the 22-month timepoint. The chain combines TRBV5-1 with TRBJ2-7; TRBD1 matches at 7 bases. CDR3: CASSLGQGAYEQYF. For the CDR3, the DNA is TGCGCCAGCAGCTTGGGACAGGGAGCCTACGAGCAGTACTTC. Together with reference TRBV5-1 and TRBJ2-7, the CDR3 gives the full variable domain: KAGVTQTPRYLIKTRGQQVTLSCSPISGHRSVSWYQQTPGQGLQFLFEYFSETQRNKGNFPGRFSGRQFSNSRSEMNVSTLELGDSALYLCASSLGQGAYEQYFGPGTRLTVT.